These T cell receptor beta chains were read from a single sample in a study of cytomegalovirus exposure and HLA in healthy donors. Profiling relied on immunoSEQ multiplex PCR, and the TCRdb table lists in-frame clones only, not all of them. The table includes roughly 110,000 clones, over 75% detected once. The sequenced sample was PBMCs. These receptors all come from a man aged 60 to 69 in good health and CMV-seronegative. Both conserved end residues are part of each CDR3. Fields, in order: V gene, D gene, clone size, J gene, CDR3 DNA, CDR3 protein. The D gene is left open where the match is weak. A clone size is listed for some rows: how often the clone was seen (once, few, many), or a class if it is expanded.

V gene: TRBV27; D gene: .; clone size: .; J gene: TRBJ2-1; CDR3 DNA: TGTGCCAGCAGTTTACTTGGCGGGGGCGGCTCCTACAATGAGCAGTTCTTC; CDR3 protein: CASSLLGGGGSYNEQFF
V gene: TRBV5-5; D gene: .; clone size: .; J gene: TRBJ1-1; CDR3 DNA: TGTGCCAGCAGCTTTCAGGGAGGCACTGAAGCTTTCTTT; CDR3 protein: CASSFQGGTEAFF
V gene: TRBV7-9; D gene: .; clone size: .; J gene: TRBJ1-4; CDR3 DNA: TGTTCCACCTCGCAGGGCTCGGGTGAAAAACTGTTTTTT; CDR3 protein: CSTSQGSGEKLFF
V gene: TRBV6-4; D gene: .; clone size: .; J gene: TRBJ2-6; CDR3 DNA: TGTGCCAGCAGTGCCCGCTCTGGGGCCAACGTCCTGACTTTC; CDR3 protein: CASSARSGANVLTF
V gene: TRBV2; D gene: .; clone size: few; J gene: TRBJ1-1; CDR3 DNA: TGTGCCAGCAGTGTGGAGTTGTCGGGAAACACTGAAGCTTTCTTT; CDR3 protein: CASSVELSGNTEAFF
V gene: TRBV19; D gene: TRBD1; clone size: .; J gene: TRBJ2-5; CDR3 DNA: TGTGCCAGTAGTATAAACAGGGGGAAGGAGACCCAGTACTTC; CDR3 protein: CASSINRGKETQYF
V gene: TRBV7-2; D gene: TRBD1; clone size: .; J gene: TRBJ2-2; CDR3 DNA: TGTGCCAGCAGACCGGGACAGACTCTAGTCACCGGGGAGCTGTTTTTT; CDR3 protein: CASRPGQTLVTGELFF
V gene: TRBV5-1; D gene: TRBD1; clone size: few; J gene: TRBJ1-1; CDR3 DNA: TGCGCCAGCAGCTTCGGGACAGGGGGTACTGAAGCTTTCTTT; CDR3 protein: CASSFGTGGTEAFF
V gene: TRBV6-5; D gene: .; clone size: medium-sized; J gene: TRBJ2-2; CDR3 DNA: TGTGCCAGCAGCCGCCCCATTGAGGGCCCCGGGGAGCTGTTTTTT; CDR3 protein: CASSRPIEGPGELFF
V gene: TRBV7-8; D gene: .; clone size: .; J gene: TRBJ2-1; CDR3 DNA: TGTGCCAGCAGCTTACGAGGAAATGAGCAGTTCTTC; CDR3 protein: CASSLRGNEQFF
V gene: TRBV2; D gene: TRBD1; clone size: once; J gene: TRBJ1-4; CDR3 DNA: TGTGCCAGCAGCAGACAGGGGGGAAGTGAAAAACTGTTTTTT; CDR3 protein: CASSRQGGSEKLFF
V gene: TRBV6-5; D gene: TRBD1; clone size: .; J gene: TRBJ1-2; CDR3 DNA: TGTGCCAGCAGTTACCGGGACAGGGTTGGCTATGGCTACACCTTC; CDR3 protein: CASSYRDRVGYGYTF
V gene: TRBV2; D gene: .; clone size: .; J gene: TRBJ1-4; CDR3 DNA: TGTGCCAGCAGTACCCCCCGGGTTGCGAATGAAAAACTGTTTTTT; CDR3 protein: CASSTPRVANEKLFF
V gene: TRBV5-1; D gene: TRBD1; clone size: .; J gene: TRBJ2-7; CDR3 DNA: TGCGCCAGCAGCGAGGGACAGGGGTCTTACGAGCAGTACTTC; CDR3 protein: CASSEGQGSYEQYF
V gene: TRBV30; D gene: .; clone size: .; J gene: TRBJ2-7; CDR3 DNA: TGTGCCTGGAGTGTACGGGGGGCTAGCTCCTACGAGCAGTACTTC; CDR3 protein: CAWSVRGASSYEQYF
V gene: TRBV5-1; D gene: .; clone size: .; J gene: TRBJ2-3; CDR3 DNA: TGCGCCAGCAGCCTGTCGGGTGGAGATACGCAGTATTTT; CDR3 protein: CASSLSGGDTQYF
V gene: TRBV18; D gene: TRBD2; clone size: .; J gene: TRBJ2-5; CDR3 DNA: TGTGCCAGCTCCCAGACTAGCGGGGGGCGAGAGACCCAGTACTTC; CDR3 protein: CASSQTSGGRETQYF
V gene: TRBV5-1; D gene: TRBD2; clone size: .; J gene: TRBJ2-5; CDR3 DNA: TGCGCCAGCAGCTTGGGAGGTAGCGGGGGATCAGAGACCCAGTACTTC; CDR3 protein: CASSLGGSGGSETQYF
V gene: TRBV4-3; D gene: TRBD1; clone size: .; J gene: TRBJ2-1; CDR3 DNA: TGCGCCAGCAGCCAGTCTCTTACAGGGGGCGCCGGATTCCAGCAGTTCTTC; CDR3 protein: CASSQSLTGGAGFQQFF
V gene: TRBV13; D gene: TRBD2; clone size: .; J gene: TRBJ2-1; CDR3 DNA: TGTGCCAGCAGCTTAGGCCAGGCGGGGGGGGCGTTGGGAGAGCAGTTCTTC; CDR3 protein: CASSLGQAGGALGEQFF
V gene: TRBV2; D gene: .; clone size: .; J gene: TRBJ1-3; CDR3 DNA: TGTGCCAGCAGTGTCGGGGACTCTGGAAACACCATATATTTT; CDR3 protein: CASSVGDSGNTIYF
V gene: TRBV7-9; D gene: .; clone size: .; J gene: TRBJ2-2; CDR3 DNA: TGTGCCAGCAGCCGAGGCGGGGTTTGGTCCTGGGAGCTGTTTTTT; CDR3 protein: CASSRGGVWSWELFF
V gene: TRBV4-2; D gene: .; clone size: .; J gene: TRBJ1-1; CDR3 DNA: TGTGCCAGCAGCCAAGATGAGGGTACGGCTTTCTTT; CDR3 protein: CASSQDEGTAFF
V gene: TRBV7-2; D gene: .; clone size: .; J gene: TRBJ2-3; CDR3 DNA: TGTGCCAGCAGCTTGAGGGACTGGGCTTGGGGTACGCAGTATTTT; CDR3 protein: CASSLRDWAWGTQYF
V gene: TRBV7-6; D gene: TRBD1; clone size: .; J gene: TRBJ1-3; CDR3 DNA: TGTGCCAGCAGCTCCCGGACAGGTATCTCTGGAAACACCATATATTTT; CDR3 protein: CASSSRTGISGNTIYF
V gene: TRBV30; D gene: .; clone size: .; J gene: TRBJ1-1; CDR3 DNA: TGTGCCTGGACCGGTACAGCCCGCACTGAAGCTTTCTTT; CDR3 protein: CAWTGTARTEAFF
V gene: TRBV29-1; D gene: TRBD2; clone size: once; J gene: TRBJ2-1; CDR3 DNA: TGCAGCGTTGAAGCGGGGGGAGTTAATGAGCAGTTCTTC; CDR3 protein: CSVEAGGVNEQFF
V gene: TRBV7-3; D gene: .; clone size: .; J gene: TRBJ2-2; CDR3 DNA: TGTGCCAGCAGCTTAGGCCAAACCGGGGAGCTGTTTTTT; CDR3 protein: CASSLGQTGELFF
V gene: TRBV6-5; D gene: .; clone size: .; J gene: TRBJ1-1; CDR3 DNA: TGTGCCAGCAGCTGGAGGGGTAGTATGAACACTGAAGCTTTCTTT; CDR3 protein: CASSWRGSMNTEAFF
V gene: TRBV7-8; D gene: .; clone size: .; J gene: TRBJ1-1; CDR3 DNA: TGTGCCAGCAGCTTACCCCGGGAACCGAACACTGAAGCTTTCTTT; CDR3 protein: CASSLPREPNTEAFF
V gene: TRBV2; D gene: .; clone size: .; J gene: TRBJ2-6; CDR3 DNA: TGTGCCAGCAGGGGTGACAGCTCTGGGGCCAACGTCCTGACTTTC; CDR3 protein: CASRGDSSGANVLTF
V gene: TRBV10-3; D gene: .; clone size: .; J gene: TRBJ1-2; CDR3 DNA: TGTGCCATCAGTAAGGGGGGGAACTATGGCTACACCTTC; CDR3 protein: CAISKGGNYGYTF
V gene: TRBV5-1; D gene: TRBD1; clone size: few; J gene: TRBJ1-6; CDR3 DNA: TGCGCCAGCAGCCGGGACAGGGGAAATTCACCCCTCCACTTT; CDR3 protein: CASSRDRGNSPLHF
V gene: TRBV9; D gene: TRBD2; clone size: .; J gene: TRBJ2-3; CDR3 DNA: TGTGCCAGCAGCGTATCCCCGGGGGGAAGCACAGATACGCAGTATTTT; CDR3 protein: CASSVSPGGSTDTQYF
V gene: TRBV30; D gene: TRBD2; clone size: .; J gene: TRBJ2-2; CDR3 DNA: TGTGCCTGGACACCGGGACTAAACACCGGGGAGCTGTTTTTT; CDR3 protein: CAWTPGLNTGELFF
V gene: TRBV5-4; D gene: .; clone size: .; J gene: TRBJ2-2; CDR3 DNA: TGTGCCAGCAGCTTGTACCGCGGGGCCGGGGAGCTGTTTTTT; CDR3 protein: CASSLYRGAGELFF
V gene: TRBV15; D gene: TRBD1; clone size: .; J gene: TRBJ1-5; CDR3 DNA: TGTGCCACCAGCAAAGGACAGGGAGAGGGCAATCAGCCCCAGCATTTT; CDR3 protein: CATSKGQGEGNQPQHF
V gene: TRBV10-2; D gene: TRBD1; clone size: .; J gene: TRBJ1-2; CDR3 DNA: TGCGCCAGCAGTGACTACGTGACCGGACAGGGCGGCTATGGCTACACCTTC; CDR3 protein: CASSDYVTGQGGYGYTF
V gene: TRBV9; D gene: TRBD2; clone size: .; J gene: TRBJ2-5; CDR3 DNA: TGTGCCAGCAGCGTAGTTCCTTTGGTCGGGGGGAAAGAGACCCAGTACTTC; CDR3 protein: CASSVVPLVGGKETQYF
V gene: TRBV19; D gene: .; clone size: .; J gene: TRBJ2-1; CDR3 DNA: TGTGCCAGTAGCGGGAGCTCCTACAATGAGCAGTTCTTC; CDR3 protein: CASSGSSYNEQFF
V gene: TRBV5-1; D gene: TRBD1; clone size: .; J gene: TRBJ1-4; CDR3 DNA: TGCGCCAGCAGCCTGATAGGGACAGGGGGAGCAACTAATGAAAAACTGTTTTTT; CDR3 protein: CASSLIGTGGATNEKLFF
V gene: TRBV5-1; D gene: TRBD1; clone size: .; J gene: TRBJ1-3; CDR3 DNA: TGCGCCAGCAGCCCTAGGACAGGGCGAGGGTCTGGACGAGGAAACACCATATATTTT; CDR3 protein: CASSPRTGRGSGRGNTIYF
V gene: TRBV15; D gene: .; clone size: .; J gene: TRBJ1-4; CDR3 DNA: TGTGCCACCAGCAGCCCGACAGTGAGAATAACAACTAATGAAAAACTGTTTTTT; CDR3 protein: CATSSPTVRITTNEKLFF
V gene: TRBV7-9; D gene: .; clone size: .; J gene: TRBJ1-4; CDR3 DNA: TGTGCCAGCAGCGCGTACAGGGCAACTAATGAAAAACTGTTTTTT; CDR3 protein: CASSAYRATNEKLFF
V gene: TRBV5-1; D gene: TRBD2; clone size: .; J gene: TRBJ2-3; CDR3 DNA: TGCGCCAGCAGCGGGATTGCTAGCGGGGGTAGCACAGATACGCAGTATTTT; CDR3 protein: CASSGIASGGSTDTQYF
V gene: TRBV4-1; D gene: TRBD1; clone size: .; J gene: TRBJ2-6; CDR3 DNA: TGCGCCAGCAGCCATGGGACAGGGGGCCCAAGCTCTGGGGCCAACGTCCTGACTTTC; CDR3 protein: CASSHGTGGPSSGANVLTF
V gene: TRBV4-3; D gene: TRBD1; clone size: few; J gene: TRBJ1-6; CDR3 DNA: TGCGCCAGCAGCCACGACAGGGGCTCCAATTCACCCCTCCACTTT; CDR3 protein: CASSHDRGSNSPLHF